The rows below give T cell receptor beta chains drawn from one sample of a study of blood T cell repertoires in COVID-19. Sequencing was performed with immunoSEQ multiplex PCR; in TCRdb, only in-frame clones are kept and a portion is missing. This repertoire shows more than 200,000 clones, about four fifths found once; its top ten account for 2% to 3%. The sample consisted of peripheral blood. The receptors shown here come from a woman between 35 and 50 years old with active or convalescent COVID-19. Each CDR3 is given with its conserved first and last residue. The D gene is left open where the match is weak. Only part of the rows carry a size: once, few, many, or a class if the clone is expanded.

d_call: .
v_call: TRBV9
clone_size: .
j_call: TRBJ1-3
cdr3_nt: TGTGCCAGCAGCGTAAAAGGGGCGAACTCGAACACCATATATTTT
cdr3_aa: CASSVKGANSNTIYF

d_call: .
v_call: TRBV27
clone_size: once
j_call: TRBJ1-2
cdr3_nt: TGTGCCAGCAGTTTTGCGGAAAACTATGGCTACACCTTC
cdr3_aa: CASSFAENYGYTF

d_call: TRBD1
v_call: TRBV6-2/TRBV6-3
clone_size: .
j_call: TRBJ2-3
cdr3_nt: TGTGCCAGCAACCCCAGGGGGCGGACAGATACGCAGTATTTT
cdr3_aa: CASNPRGRTDTQYF

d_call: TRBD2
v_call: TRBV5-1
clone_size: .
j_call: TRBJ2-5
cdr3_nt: TGCGCCAGCAGCTTGGAGGGATTAGCGGGAGGGGAGACCCAGTACTTC
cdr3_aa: CASSLEGLAGGETQYF

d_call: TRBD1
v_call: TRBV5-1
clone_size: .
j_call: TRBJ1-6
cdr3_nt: TGCGCCAGCAGCTTGGGACAGGGGTATAATTCACCCCTCCACTTT
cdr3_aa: CASSLGQGYNSPLHF

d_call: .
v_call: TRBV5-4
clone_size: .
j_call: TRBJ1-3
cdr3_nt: TGTGCCAGCAGCCGCGACAGTATAACCTCTGGAAACACCATATATTTT
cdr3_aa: CASSRDSITSGNTIYF

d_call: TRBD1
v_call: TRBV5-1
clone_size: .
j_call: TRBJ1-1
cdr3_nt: TGCGCCAGCAGCAAGGACAGGGTGAGGGACACTGAAGCTTTCTTT
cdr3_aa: CASSKDRVRDTEAFF

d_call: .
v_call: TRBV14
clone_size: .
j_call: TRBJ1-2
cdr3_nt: TGTGCCAGCAGCCAAGTGCTGGCAGTCTATGGCTACACCTTC
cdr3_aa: CASSQVLAVYGYTF

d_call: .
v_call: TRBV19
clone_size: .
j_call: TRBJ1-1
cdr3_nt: TGTGCCAGTAAGTCGGGGTGGGGGCCAGACACTGAAGCTTTCTTT
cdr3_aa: CASKSGWGPDTEAFF

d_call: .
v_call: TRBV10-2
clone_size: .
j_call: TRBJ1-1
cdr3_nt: TGCGCCAGCAGTGAGTCGGGGGCCGAGCGGGGAGGCACTGAAGCTTTCTTT
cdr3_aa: CASSESGAERGGTEAFF